These 26 T cell receptor beta chains were all obtained from the same sample, sequenced in a study of T cell changes during pregnancy in multiple sclerosis. Data came from immunoSEQ multiplex PCR; TCRdb stores just in-frame clones and leaves some out. The profile shows about 40,000 clones, under 95% of them singletons. The sequences come from CD8+ T cells from peripheral blood mononuclear cells, collected in the first trimester of pregnancy. The receptors were sampled from a female donor with multiple sclerosis, enrolled in a pregnancy study.

This sequence joins TRBV6-6 and TRBJ2-2, with D unresolved. V lost 2 bases to trimming and J lost 3 bases, with 4 bases between them. Germline CDR1 reads MNHNY; CDR2 reads SVGAGI (reference sequence). The CDR3 has 13 amino acids. CDR3: CASSYPDTGELFF. In nucleotides, the CDR3 is TGTGCCAGCAGTTACCCAGACACCGGGGAGCTGTTTTTT.

The chain joins TRBV6-1 to TRBJ1-5; D ambiguous. Looked up from germline, CDR1 is MNHNS and CDR2 is SASEGT. The V end was cut by 5 bases, the J end by 3 bases, with 11 bases between. This CDR3 spans 14 amino acids. This chain's CDR3 is CASSLWAVNQPQHF. The CDR3, as DNA: TGTGCCAGCAGTTTATGGGCAGTCAATCAGCCCCAGCATTTT.

CDR3 protein: CASSLGGFLTDTQYF. The DNA for the CDR3 is TGTGCCAGCAGCTTAGGGGGCTTCCTCACAGATACGCAGTATTTT. The chain combines TRBV7-3 with TRBJ2-3, with D perhaps matching TRBD1 (6 bases). V was trimmed by 2 bases and J by 2 bases, leaving 11 bases between them. This CDR3 is built from 15 residues. Germline V gives CDR1 SGHTA, CDR2 FQGTGA.

This chain joins TRBV12-5 and TRBJ1-6; D not resolved. Germline loops: CDR1 LGHNT, CDR2 FRNRAP. The ends were cut back, 0 bases at V and 10 bases at J, with 13 bases in the middle. This CDR3 has 15 residues. CDR3 loop: CASGLVILPQSPLHF. DNA of the CDR3: TGTGCTAGTGGTTTGGTAATCCTGCCTCAGTCACCCCTCCACTTT.

The chain recombines TRBV13 with TRBJ1-2, with TRBD1 identical over 7 bases. Germline assignment: CDR1 PRHDT and CDR2 FYEKMQ (reference sequence). Trimming took 0 bases from V and 10 from J; bases not matched to a gene: 8. This CDR3 is 14 amino acids long. CDR3 sequence: CASSLGTGQVYYTF. The CDR3 DNA follows: TGTGCCAGCAGCTTAGGGACTGGACAGGTTTACTACACCTTC. Complete variable domain (other parts from reference TRBV13 and TRBJ1-2): AAGVIQSPRHLIKEKRETATLKCYPIPRHDTVYWYQQGPGQDPQFLISFYEKMQSDKGSIPDRFSAQQFSDYHSELNMSSLELGDSALYFCASSLGTGQVYYTFGSGTRLTVV.

Only one count was recorded for this clone. The chain is built from TRBV6-4 and TRBJ2-1; possibly TRBD2 for D (6 bases). This CDR3 is 13 amino acids long. Germline V lookup: CDR1 MRHNA, CDR2 SNTAGT. The germline V and J ends were trimmed by 2 bases and 7 bases, with 9 bases remaining between them. This CDR3 reads CASSDLSGNEQFF. The CDR3 DNA is TGTGCCAGCAGTGACCTTAGCGGTAATGAGCAGTTCTTC.

The rearrangement joins TRBV19 to TRBJ1-4; D possibly corresponds to TRBD1 (6 bases). CDR3 length: 16 amino acids. The ends were cut back, 3 bases at V and 7 bases at J, with 18 bases in the middle. Looked up from germline, CDR1 is LNHDA and CDR2 is SQIVND (reference sequence). DNA of the CDR3: TGTGCCAGTAGTATGATGTGGGGAGGGGGTGCTGAAAAACTGTTTTTT. Its protein product is CASSMMWGGGAEKLFF. Full variable domain (outside the CDR3, taken from reference TRBV19 and TRBJ1-4): DGGITQSPKYLFRKEGQNVTLSCEQNLNHDAMYWYRQDPGQGLRLIYYSQIVNDFQKGDIAEGYSVSREKKESFPLTVTSAQKNPTAFYLCASSMMWGGGAEKLFFGSGTQLSVL.

The J gene is TRBJ2-3, the V gene TRBV9; 7 positions agree with TRBD1. This CDR3 has 16 residues. Trimming cost V 0 bases and J 6 bases; bases outside gene matches: 10. CDR1 and CDR2 from the germline V gene are SGDLS and YYNGEE. The CDR3 sequence: CASSVAKGARVDTQYF. The CDR3 nucleotides read TGTGCCAGCAGCGTAGCTAAGGGGGCTAGAGTGGATACGCAGTATTTT.

This clone occurred a few times. The V gene is TRBV7-6, the J gene TRBJ2-3; D is undetermined. Germline values: CDR1 SGHVS, CDR2 FNYEAQ. This CDR3 has 13 residues. V was trimmed by 5 bases and J by 2 bases, leaving 8 bases between them. The CDR3 reads CASSAPYTDTQYF. The CDR3, as DNA: TGTGCCAGCAGCGCACCCTACACAGATACGCAGTATTTT.

In its sample, this clone ranks as medium-sized (0.01 to 0.1%). The chain links TRBV9 to TRBJ2-5, with 12 bases lining up with TRBD1. This CDR3 contains 18 residues. With V trimmed by 4 bases and J by 7 bases, 17 bases remained unmatched. From germline, CDR1 is SGDLS and CDR2 YYNGEE. The CDR3 nucleotides are TGTGCCAGCAGCTCACCATACGATGGGACAGGGGGCCGGGGGACCCAGTACTTC. Its translation: CASSSPYDGTGGRGTQYF.

This clone has only a few counts. The chain has TRBV5-6 and TRBJ1-5, with 7 bases lining up with TRBD1. Germline-derived CDR1 and CDR2 are SGHDT and YYEEEE. V was clipped by 1 base and J by 4 bases; unmatched bases: 11. The CDR3 loop spans 17 amino acids. The CDR3 DNA reads TGTGCCAGCAGCTTGTTTGAGGGCCAGGGGGGAAATCAGCCCCAGCATTTT. This translates into CASSLFEGQGGNQPQHF. The full variable domain, in which reference TRBV5-6 and TRBJ1-5 provide the parts outside the CDR3, is DAGVTQSPTHLIKTRGQQVTLRCSPKSGHDTVSWYQQALGQGPQFIFQYYEEEERQRGNFPDRFSGHQFPNYSSELNVNALLLGDSALYLCASSLFEGQGGNQPQHFGDGTRLSIL.

The chain joins TRBV14 to TRBJ2-3, with a weak D call TRBD2 (7 bases). Germline-derived CDR1 and CDR2 are SGHDN and FVKESK. The CDR3 spans 14 residues. V lost 0 bases, J lost 11 bases, and 15 bases lay in between. CDR3 in amino acids: CASSQEMRGLMQYF. In nucleotides, the CDR3 is TGTGCCAGCAGCCAAGAAATGCGGGGGCTGATGCAGTATTTT. Supplemented by reference TRBV14 and TRBJ2-3, the full variable domain reads EAGVTQFPSHSVIEKGQTVTLRCDPISGHDNLYWYRRVMGKEIKFLLHFVKESKQDESGMPNNRFLAERTGGTYSTLKVQPAELEDSGVYFCASSQEMRGLMQYFGPGTRLTVL.

V and J are TRBV15 and TRBJ1-2; TRBD1 aligns across 7 bases. Unmatched junction bases numbered 8, after V lost 3 bases and J lost 4 bases. Germline V lookup: CDR1 LNHNV, CDR2 YYDKDF (reference sequence). The CDR3 is 15 residues long. The CDR3 DNA reads as TGTGCCACCAGCAGCGTACAGGGGACCGGCTATGGCTACACCTTC. This codes for CATSSVQGTGYGYTF.

The sample holds many counts of this clone. This chain links TRBV5-5 with TRBJ1-1; D unclear. Germline assignment: CDR1 SGHKS and CDR2 YYEKEE (reference sequence). V was shortened by 2 bases and J by 1 base, with 9 bases between the two germline ends. The CDR3 contains 14 residues. CDR3 region: CASSFLDWNTEAFF. CDR3 DNA sequence: TGTGCCAGCAGCTTTCTGGACTGGAACACTGAAGCTTTCTTT. The full variable domain, in which reference TRBV5-5 and TRBJ1-1 provide the parts outside the CDR3, is DAGVTQSPTHLIKTRGQQVTLRCSPISGHKSVSWYQQVLGQGPQFIFQYYEKEERGRGNFPDRFSARQFPNYSSELNVNALLLGDSALYLCASSFLDWNTEAFFGQGTRLTVV.

This sequence joins TRBV4-1 and TRBJ2-1; the D is unclear. Germline CDR1 MGHRA, CDR2 YSYEKL. The CDR3 spans 16 residues. The germline V and J ends were trimmed by 1 base and 3 bases, with 13 bases remaining between them. The CDR3 is CASSQGGEIDYNEQFF. CDR3 nucleotides: TGCGCCAGCAGCCAAGGAGGTGAGATCGACTACAATGAGCAGTTCTTC.

The chain is built from TRBV13 and TRBJ2-2; 11 nucleotides align to TRBD2. With V trimmed by 4 bases and J by 2 bases, 9 bases remained unmatched. The CDR3 totals 18 residues. CDR1 PRHDT and CDR2 FYEKMQ come from the germline V gene (reference sequence). CDR3 nucleotides: TGTGCCAGCAGCTCACTAGCGGGGGTAAACCCCAACACCGGGGAGCTGTTTTTT. Its protein is CASSSLAGVNPNTGELFF.

The chain joins TRBV5-1 to TRBJ2-1; 8 bases are a match to TRBD1. Trimming took 7 bases from V and 5 from J; bases not matched to a gene: 8. The CDR3 loop spans 14 amino acids. Germline-derived CDR1 and CDR2 are SGHRS and YFSETQ. Written as DNA, the CDR3 is TGCGCCAGCCAGAAAGGGACAGGTAACAATGAGCAGTTCTTC. Translated: CASQKGTGNNEQFF.

The genes are TRBV5-8 and TRBJ1-5, with a possible D match to TRBD1 (5 bases). This CDR3 has 11 residues. The germline gives CDR1 SGHTS, CDR2 YDEGEE. Trimming left V 7 bases short and J 11 bases short, with 13 bases between. The CDR3 region has the DNA TGTGCCAGCGGCGGGGGGGAGGCCCAGCATTTT. The encoded protein is CASGGGEAQHF.

The chain carries TRBV9 and TRBJ2-5; 8 bases fit TRBD2. This CDR3 has 17 amino acids. Germline loops: CDR1 SGDLS, CDR2 YYNGEE. The trim removed 2 bases at V and 4 bases at J, leaving 13 bases unmatched. CDR3 residues: CASSVDGVAGPAETQYF. CDR3 sequence (DNA): TGTGCCAGCAGCGTCGATGGAGTAGCGGGGCCCGCAGAGACCCAGTACTTC.

The chain combines TRBV27 with TRBJ2-1; D might be TRBD2 (6 bases). Trimming left V 4 bases short and J 4 bases short, with 14 bases between. Germline CDR1 reads MNHEY; CDR2 reads SMNVEV (reference sequence). CDR3 size: 15 residues. CDR3 protein: CASSSSGETYNEQFF. In nucleotides, the CDR3 is TGTGCCAGCAGTTCCTCGGGGGAAACATACAATGAGCAGTTCTTC.

This clone was observed a single time. The chain combines TRBV6-7 with TRBJ2-1; 8 bases fit TRBD1. TRBV6-7 is reported as an ORF; its role is uncertain. With V trimmed by 5 bases and J by 6 bases, 9 bases remained unmatched. This CDR3 is 15 amino acids long. This CDR3 reads CASSTPLTGVNEQFF. The CDR3 nucleotides are TGTGCCAGCAGTACGCCTTTGACAGGGGTCAATGAGCAGTTCTTC.

The DNA of the CDR3 is TGTGCCAGCTCCCTAGACTCAGGGGTAGCAACCTACGAGCAGTACTTC. It specifies CASSLDSGVATYEQYF. The rearrangement joins TRBV18 to TRBJ2-7, with D possibly matching TRBD1 (6 bases). The CDR3 is 16 amino acids. V dropped 6 bases and J dropped 2 bases, with 20 bases sitting between them. From germline, CDR1 is KGHSH and CDR2 LQKENI.

The chain couples TRBV4-1 to TRBJ2-6; 7 bases map to TRBD1. Trimming cost V 4 bases and J 0 bases; bases outside gene matches: 9. Germline V CDR1 and CDR2: MGHRA, YSYEKL. The CDR3 has 18 amino acids. CDR3 sequence reads: CASSLRTGPSSGANVLTF. The CDR3 DNA follows: TGCGCCAGCAGCCTCAGGACAGGCCCCAGCTCTGGGGCCAACGTCCTGACTTTC.

This clone was counted once. V gene TRBV27 combines with J gene TRBJ2-7; unclear D gene. The V end was cut by 5 bases, the J end by 3 bases, with 17 bases between. This CDR3 is built from 15 residues. In germline, CDR1 is MNHEY, CDR2 SMNVEV (reference sequence). For the CDR3, the DNA is TGTGCCAGCAGTCCATACCACAGAACAGACTACGAGCAGTACTTC. It codes for CASSPYHRTDYEQYF.

The V call is TRBV19, the J call TRBJ1-2; 8 nucleotides agree with TRBD1. Germline CDR1 LNHDA, CDR2 SQIVND (reference sequence). Losses at the gene ends were 9 bases for V and 6 bases for J; bases not matched to a gene: 15. This CDR3 region has 15 residues. The CDR3 loop reads CASKIVAGGDDGYTF. For the CDR3, the DNA is TGTGCCAGCAAGATCGTGGCAGGGGGCGATGATGGCTACACCTTC.

The genes are TRBV12-5 and TRBJ2-7, with 10 positions matching TRBD1. V dropped 0 bases and J dropped 5; count of bases not matched to a gene: 4. Germline CDR1 and CDR2: LGHNT and FRNRAP. CDR3 size: 15 residues. In nucleotides, the CDR3 is TGTGCTAGTGGTTTGGTACAGGGACAGGGGAACGAGCAGTACTTC. It codes for CASGLVQGQGNEQYF.